Following are 21 T cell receptor beta chains from one sample sequenced in a study of T cell responses to AZD1222 COVID-19 vaccine. Assay: immunoSEQ multiplex PCR; the TCRdb copy retains only in-frame clones and omits some. The sample contains 95,000 to 100,000 clones, 88% of which appear only once. The sample consisted of peripheral blood, taken 28 days after the second AZD1222 dose. The receptors come from an adult who received the AZD1222 COVID-19 vaccine.

J is TRBJ2-1 and V is TRBV5-4; D gene unclear. The CDR3 contains 13 residues. V was cut by 4 bases and J by 4 bases, with 9 bases left in between. From germline, CDR1 is SGHNT and CDR2 YYREEE (reference sequence). The chain's CDR3 is CASSAVLYNEQFF. In DNA, the CDR3 is TGTGCCAGCAGCGCTGTTCTGTACAATGAGCAGTTCTTC.

This rearrangement joins TRBV7-9 to TRBJ2-7, with D perhaps matching TRBD1 or TRBD2 (5 bases each). This CDR3 has 17 amino acids. Trimming removed 2 bases at V and 0 bases at J, with 17 bases between. CDR1 SEHNR and CDR2 FQNEAQ come from the germline V gene (reference sequence). CDR3 sequence: CASSLPPLGESSYEQYF. The CDR3 coding sequence is TGTGCCAGCAGCTTACCCCCGTTAGGGGAGAGCTCCTACGAGCAGTACTTC. Variable domain in full (rest from reference TRBV7-9 and TRBJ2-7): DTGVSQNPRHKITKRGQNVTFRCDPISEHNRLYWYRQTLGQGPEFLTYFQNEAQLEKSRLLSDRFSAERPKGSFSTLEIQRTEQGDSAMYLCASSLPPLGESSYEQYFGPGTRLTVT.

This chain uses TRBV7-3 with TRBJ2-2, with TRBD2 matching 14 bases. The J segment lost 3 bases and the V segment lost 5 bases, leaving 5 bases of the junction unmatched. Looked up from germline, CDR1 is SGHTA and CDR2 is FQGTGA. CDR3 length: 17 amino acids. The CDR3: CASSPRGLAGDTGELFF. The CDR3, as DNA: TGTGCCAGCAGCCCGAGGGGACTAGCGGGAGACACCGGGGAGCTGTTTTTT.

The V gene is TRBV12-5, the J gene TRBJ2-5; D is perhaps TRBD2 (6 bases). The germline V and J ends were trimmed by 4 bases and 5 bases, with 17 bases remaining between them. There are 15 residues in the CDR3. CDR1 is LGHNT and CDR2 is FRNRAP in the germline V gene. CDR3 bases: TGTGCTAGTGGTTCCCGCCAGGGAGGATTGGAGACCCAGTACTTC. This sequence encodes CASGSRQGGLETQYF.

The rearrangement uses TRBV30 and TRBJ1-3; D possibly corresponds to TRBD1 (6 bases). V was pared by 5 bases and J by 0 bases, with 8 bases between. The CDR3 length is 13 residues. The germline V gene has CDR1 GTSNPN and CDR2 SVGIG (reference sequence). The CDR3 nucleotides are TGTGCCTGGGACAGGTACTCTGGAAACACCATATATTTT. Residues: CAWDRYSGNTIYF.

This clone was counted a few times. The V and J genes are TRBV15 and TRBJ2-7; no clear D gene. The V gene lost 0 bases and the J gene lost 3 bases, with 9 bases spanning the gap. Per germline, CDR1 LNHNV and CDR2 YYDKDF (reference sequence). The CDR3 runs 14 residues. The CDR3 nucleotides are TGTGCCACCAGCAGAGATCCGGTCGGCTACGAGCAGTACTTC. This encodes CATSRDPVGYEQYF.

The J gene is TRBJ2-5, the V gene TRBV11-3; TRBD2 agrees at 12 bases. Germline loops: CDR1 SGHNT, CDR2 YENEEA. J gave up 5 bases and V 5 bases, and 3 bases lay outside the gene matches. CDR3 length: 14 amino acids. The CDR3 loop is CASSKTSGSETQYF. CDR3 nucleotide sequence: TGTGCCAGCAGCAAGACTAGCGGGAGTGAGACCCAGTACTTC.

The chain combines TRBV9 with TRBJ2-1, with D tentatively TRBD1 (5 bases). Trimming removed 0 bases from V and 1 base from J, with 11 bases in between. CDR1 is SGDLS, CDR2 YYNGEE, per germline. The CDR3 spans 16 residues. The chain's CDR3 is CASSVGTTVSYNEQFF. As DNA, the CDR3 is TGTGCCAGCAGCGTAGGAACGACAGTTTCCTACAATGAGCAGTTCTTC. Looking up the rest from reference TRBV9 and TRBJ2-1 gives the full variable domain: DSGVTQTPKHLITATGQRVTLRCSPRSGDLSVYWYQQSLDQGLQFLIQYYNGEERAKGNILERFSAQQFPDLHSELNLSSLELGDSALYFCASSVGTTVSYNEQFFGPGTRLTVL.

This chain links TRBV19 with TRBJ2-1, with TRBD1 matching 8 bases. Germline values: CDR1 LNHDA, CDR2 SQIVND (reference sequence). V gave up 6 bases and J gave up 6 bases; unmatched junction bases: 4. The CDR3 totals 13 residues. The CDR3 sequence is CASRTGVGNEQFF. CDR3 nucleotides: TGTGCCAGTAGGACAGGGGTTGGCAATGAGCAGTTCTTC. Drawing the rest from reference TRBV19 and TRBJ2-1, the complete variable domain is DGGITQSPKYLFRKEGQNVTLSCEQNLNHDAMYWYRQDPGQGLRLIYYSQIVNDFQKGDIAEGYSVSREKKESFPLTVTSAQKNPTAFYLCASRTGVGNEQFFGPGTRLTVL.

This CDR3 reads CSVEVLDKQAYEQYF. DNA for the CDR3: TGCAGCGTTGAAGTTTTGGACAAACAGGCCTACGAGCAGTACTTC. The chain recombines TRBV29-1 with TRBJ2-7, with TRBD1 as a possible D gene (5 bases). CDR1 and CDR2 from the germline V gene are SQVTM and ANQGSEA. With 1 base removed from V and 2 bases from J, the gap between germline ends came to 15 bases. The CDR3 covers 15 residues.

The gene calls are TRBV11-2 and TRBJ2-7; D is undetermined. From germline, CDR1 is SGHAT and CDR2 FQNNGV. The CDR3 is 12 amino acids. V lost 5 bases, J lost 5 bases, and 10 bases lay in between. The CDR3 DNA reads as TGTGCCAGCAGCCCTCTGGGCCACGAGCAGTACTTC. This gives the protein CASSPLGHEQYF.

The sample holds one count of this clone. The chain recombines TRBV25-1 with TRBJ1-2; D gene uncertain. The CDR3 loop spans 13 amino acids. Trimming shortened V by 8 bases and J by 4 bases, and 14 bases separated the two germline ends. Germline loops: CDR1 MGHDK, CDR2 SYGVNS. The CDR3: CASSLGGPYGYTF. The CDR3 bases are TGTGCCAGCTCCCTAGGAGGGCCCTATGGCTACACCTTC.

The chain carries TRBV20-1 and TRBJ1-4; D is unclear. CDR3 length: 12 amino acids. Trimming removed 6 bases at V and 8 bases at J, with 13 bases between. Germline-derived CDR1 and CDR2 are DFQATT and SNEGSKA (reference sequence). CDR3 amino acids: CSASFEREKLFF. In DNA, the CDR3 is TGCAGTGCCAGTTTTGAGAGAGAAAAACTGTTTTTT.

V and J are TRBV19 and TRBJ2-7; TRBD2 matches at 11 bases. V was clipped by 5 bases and J by 5 bases; unmatched bases: 2. Germline CDR1 reads LNHDA; CDR2 reads SQIVND (reference sequence). The CDR3 is 13 amino acids. The CDR3 is CASSLTSGNEQYF. DNA for the CDR3: TGTGCCAGTAGTCTGACTAGCGGGAACGAGCAGTACTTC.

The chain combines TRBV19 with TRBJ1-1; D remains ambiguous. CDR3 length equals 15 residues. Germline lookup yields CDR1 LNHDA and CDR2 SQIVND (reference sequence). The V end lost 2 bases, the J end lost 0 bases, and 10 bases lay between the germline ends. CDR3 sequence reads: CASSISGGLNTEAFF. CDR3 DNA sequence: TGTGCCAGTAGTATAAGCGGAGGATTGAACACTGAAGCTTTCTTT.

J is TRBJ1-5 and V is TRBV4-1; D uncertain. The CDR3 loop spans 13 amino acids. Per germline, CDR1 MGHRA and CDR2 YSYEKL. Trimming removed 1 base from V and 4 bases from J, with 5 bases in between. CDR3 loop: CASSQALNQPQHF. The CDR3 DNA sequence: TGCGCCAGCAGCCAAGCGCTAAATCAGCCCCAGCATTTT.

The rearrangement uses TRBV10-3 and TRBJ1-4, with D tentatively TRBD1 (5 bases). CDR1 is ENHRY, CDR2 SYGVKD, per germline. The CDR3 is 15 amino acids. Trimming removed 0 bases from V and 3 bases from J, with 8 bases in between. CDR3 amino acids: CAISESGEANEKLFF. The CDR3 nucleotides read TGTGCCATCAGTGAGTCGGGGGAGGCTAATGAAAAACTGTTTTTT.

The rearrangement uses TRBV29-1 and TRBJ1-3; D uncertain. The CDR3 has 10 amino acids. Deletions cut 4 bases from V and 6 bases from J, with 4 bases between. Germline V CDR1 and CDR2: SQVTM, ANQGSEA. In nucleotides, the CDR3 is TGCAGCGTTGTTTTAAACACCATATATTTT. Its protein is CSVVLNTIYF.

This sequence joins TRBV21-1 and TRBJ2-7; the table's TRBD2 call for D was not verified on the DNA. TRBV21-1 is shown as a pseudogene. CDR3 length: 16 residues. Here the CDR3 DNA reads TGTGCCAGCAGCTTCAGGAGGACTAGCGGGGGCGGTGAGCAGTACTTC. Translating it yields CASSFRRTSGGGEQYF.

The chain links TRBV7-9 to TRBJ2-7; TRBD1 is a possible D gene (5 bases). The CDR3 length is 15 residues. CDR1 SEHNR and CDR2 FQNEAQ come from the germline V gene (reference sequence). V was shortened by 8 bases and J by 1 base, with 18 bases between the two germline ends. For the CDR3, the DNA is TGTGCCAGCTCCCCCCAGACAGCCCTGTCCTACGAGCAGTACTTC. Translating gives CASSPQTALSYEQYF.

The chain carries TRBV4-1 and TRBJ2-7; D might be TRBD2 (6 bases). This CDR3 is 16 amino acids long. Germline V gene sequence: CDR1 MGHRA, CDR2 YSYEKL. Between the trimmed V and J ends, which lost 4 bases and 5 bases, there was a span of 21 bases. The CDR3 loop is CASSLSGLPHGDEQYF. DNA of the CDR3: TGCGCCAGCAGCCTTTCGGGACTCCCCCACGGGGACGAGCAGTACTTC.